This passage covers 10 T cell receptor beta chains from one sample sequenced in a study of PD-1 blockade in classical Hodgkin lymphoma. Every one of the patients relapsed after autologous stem cell transplantation (brentuximab vedotin exposure was variable). Data came from immunoSEQ multiplex PCR; TCRdb stores just in-frame clones and leaves some out. The repertoire includes tens of thousands of clones, 60% to 85% of them detected once, and roughly 3.1% sits in the top ten. This sample comprised peripheral blood mononuclear cells (PBMCs), obtained at baseline. The receptors here all came from a human donor with classical Hodgkin lymphoma.

This clone has a handful of counts. The chain couples TRBV1 to TRBJ2-4. TRBV1 is a pseudogene locus. This CDR3 region has 15 residues. The CDR3 region is CTSSQSMLAKNIQYF. The CDR3 coding sequence is TGCACCAGCAGCCAAAGTATGTTAGCCAAAAACATTCAGTACTTC.

J is TRBJ2-3 and V is TRBV19; 7 nucleotides align to TRBD1. Trimming removed 3 bases from V and 4 bases from J; junction bases left unmatched: 7. Germline V gene lookup returns CDR1 LNHDA and CDR2 SQIVND (reference sequence). CDR3 length equals 15 residues. CDR3 bases: TGTGCCAGTAGTATGGGGACAGTGATATCAGATACGCAGTATTTT. Translation gives CASSMGTVISDTQYF.

The chain carries TRBV10-3 and TRBJ2-3, with 7 nucleotides matching TRBD2. The CDR3 loop spans 16 amino acids. The germline V gene has CDR1 ENHRY and CDR2 SYGVKD. Trimming took 4 bases from V and 4 from J; bases not matched to a gene: 11. CDR3: CAISGSREGDADTQYF. CDR3 nucleotides: TGTGCCATCAGTGGCTCCAGGGAGGGCGACGCAGATACGCAGTATTTT.

The V gene is TRBV4-2, the J gene TRBJ2-1, with D possibly being TRBD1 (7 bases). There are 15 residues in the CDR3. From germline, CDR1 is LGHNA and CDR2 YNFKEQ. The ends were cut back, 0 bases at V and 7 bases at J, with 13 bases in the middle. DNA for the CDR3: TGTGCCAGCAGCCAAGATCCGGCAGGGGGGAATGAGCAGTTCTTC. Translation: CASSQDPAGGNEQFF.

This rearrangement joins TRBV7-9 to TRBJ2-3, with TRBD2 as a possible D gene (6 bases). There are 16 residues in the CDR3. Trimming took off 5 bases at V and 3 bases at J, with 18 bases between the two ends. Germline values: CDR1 SEHNR, CDR2 FQNEAQ (reference sequence). The DNA for the CDR3 is TGTGCCAGCAGCGACTCCGGGACTCTCGTGACAGATACGCAGTATTTT. This gives the protein CASSDSGTLVTDTQYF.

This clone was seen a handful of times. The gene calls are TRBV4-3 and TRBJ2-3; the match to TRBD1 covers 7 bases. Germline V gives CDR1 LGHNA, CDR2 YSLEER. V lost 1 base and J lost 2; bases outside the gene matches: 3. The CDR3 spans 15 residues. CDR3 sequence reads: CASSQGDSLTDTQYF. DNA for the CDR3: TGCGCCAGCAGCCAAGGGGACAGCCTCACAGATACGCAGTATTTT.

The chain has TRBV7-3 and TRBJ2-5; no clear D gene. V was shortened by 4 bases and J by 5 bases, with 17 bases between the two germline ends. CDR3 length equals 15 residues. Germline CDR1 and CDR2: SGHTA and FQGTGA. CDR3 loop: CASSSTTGGPETQYF. CDR3 coding DNA: TGTGCCAGCAGCTCAACTACGGGCGGCCCGGAGACCCAGTACTTC.

The chain is built from TRBV4-3 and TRBJ2-3; D gene uncertain. Germline V gene lookup returns CDR1 LGHNA and CDR2 YSLEER. The CDR3 is 15 residues long. Trimming pared 0 bases from V and 4 bases from J, leaving 11 bases between. In DNA, the CDR3 is TGCGCCAGCAGCCAAGATTCGGCCTCAGCAGATACGCAGTATTTT. Its translation: CASSQDSASADTQYF.

The rearrangement links TRBV4-2 to TRBJ2-1, with D tentatively TRBD1 or TRBD2 (5 bases each). This CDR3 is 15 amino acids long. The V end was cut by 0 bases, the J end by 4 bases, with 10 bases between. The germline V gene has CDR1 LGHNA and CDR2 YNFKEQ. The CDR3 here is CASSQEEGQYNEQFF. CDR3 nucleotides: TGTGCCAGCAGCCAAGAAGAGGGGCAGTACAATGAGCAGTTCTTC.

The V gene is TRBV5-4, the J gene TRBJ2-2; no reliable D call. V was trimmed by 3 bases and J by 4 bases, leaving 10 bases between them. The CDR3 runs 14 residues. Germline V gene sequence: CDR1 SGHNT, CDR2 YYREEE (reference sequence). The CDR3 protein is CASSSMQSTGELFF. The CDR3 coding sequence is TGTGCCAGCAGCTCTATGCAGAGCACCGGGGAGCTGTTTTTT.